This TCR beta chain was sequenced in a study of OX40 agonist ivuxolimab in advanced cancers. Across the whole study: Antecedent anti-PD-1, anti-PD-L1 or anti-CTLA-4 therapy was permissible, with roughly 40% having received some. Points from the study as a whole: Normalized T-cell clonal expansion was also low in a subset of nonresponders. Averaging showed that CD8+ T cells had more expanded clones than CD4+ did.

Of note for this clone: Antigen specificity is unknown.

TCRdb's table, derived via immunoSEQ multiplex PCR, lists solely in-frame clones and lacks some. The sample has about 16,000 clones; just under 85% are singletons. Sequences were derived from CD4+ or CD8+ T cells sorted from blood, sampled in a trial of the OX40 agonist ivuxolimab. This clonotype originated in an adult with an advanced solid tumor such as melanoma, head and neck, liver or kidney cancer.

Here the CDR3 reads CASSPGLAGGPNTGELFF. DNA for the CDR3: TGTGCCAGCAGTCCCGGACTAGCGGGAGGGCCAAACACCGGGGAGCTGTTTTTT. The V and J genes are TRBV11-2 and TRBJ2-2, with 15 bases matching TRBD2. Per germline, CDR1 SGHAT and CDR2 FQNNGV. The CDR3 contains 18 residues. The V segment lost 6 bases and the J segment 2 bases; nucleotides outside the gene matches: 7.